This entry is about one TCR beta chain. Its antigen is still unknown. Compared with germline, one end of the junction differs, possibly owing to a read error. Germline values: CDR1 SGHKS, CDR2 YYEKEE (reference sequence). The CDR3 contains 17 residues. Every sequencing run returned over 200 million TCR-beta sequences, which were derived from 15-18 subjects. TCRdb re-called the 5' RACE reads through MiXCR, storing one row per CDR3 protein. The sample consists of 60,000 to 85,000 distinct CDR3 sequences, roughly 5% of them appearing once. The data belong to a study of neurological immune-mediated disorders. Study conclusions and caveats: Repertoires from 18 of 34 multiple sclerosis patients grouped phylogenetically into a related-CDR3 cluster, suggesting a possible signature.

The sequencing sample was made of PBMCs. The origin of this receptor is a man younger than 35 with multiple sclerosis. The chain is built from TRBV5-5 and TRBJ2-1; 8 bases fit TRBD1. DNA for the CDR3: TGTGCCAGTAGCTACCAACCGACAGGGGCTAGCTACAATGAGCAGTTCTTC. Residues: CASSYQPTGASYNEQFF.